Shown below are 7 T cell receptor beta chains from a single sample sequenced in a study of spatial heterogeneity in lung cancer. TCRdb analysed the 5' RACE reads with MiXCR anew, one entry per CDR3 protein. The sample lists 550 to 650 distinct CDR3 sequences, less than 25% occurring once. Antigens for these TCRs are unknown. The study's findings and limits: One measure, the expanded intratumoral alpha and beta TCR count, tracked tumor mutation counts.

This sample's time point: sample taken at primary tumor resection. Source: lung tumor tissue, taken at surgery. Receptor source: a male donor with early-stage non-small cell lung cancer.

As for this clonotype: In a library made to pick up alpha chains, this beta chain is a stray read with a size that means little. V is TRBV3-1 and J is TRBJ2-7; D gene uncertain. CDR3 length equals 14 residues. V lost 0 bases to trimming and J lost 8 bases, with 14 bases between them. Germline assignment: CDR1 LGHDT and CDR2 YNNKEL (reference sequence). This chain's CDR3 is CASSQDSTARKQYF. For the CDR3, the DNA is TGTGCCAGCAGCCAAGATTCAACGGCCCGAAAGCAGTACTTC.

As concerns this clonotype: The final CDR3 position lacks the conserved phenylalanine or tryptophan, pointing to a likely read error. This beta chain came through as a stray read in a library set up for alpha chains, and its size says little. The rearrangement uses TRBV20-1 and TRBJ2-5, with 8 bases aligning to TRBD2. Germline values: CDR1 DFQATT, CDR2 SNEGSKA (reference sequence). This CDR3 is 13 amino acids long. The J segment lost 5 bases and the V segment lost 5 bases, leaving 7 bases of the junction unmatched. CDR3: CSAASGRSETQYL. In DNA form, the CDR3 reads TGCAGTGCTGCGAGCGGGAGAAGTGAGACCCAGTACTTG.

Details on this clonotype: A clone one base away is much larger, so this may be a read error. In a library made to pick up alpha chains, this beta chain is a stray read with a size that means little. The V gene is TRBV5-1, the J gene TRBJ2-6; either TRBD1 or TRBD2 may fit D (5 bases each). CDR3 size: 15 residues. The germline V gene encodes CDR1 SGHRS and CDR2 YFSETQ. The CDR3 is CANSLGVPGANVLTF. The CDR3 DNA reads as TGCGCCAACAGCTTGGGGGTCCCTGGGGCCAACGTCCTGACTTTC.

Details on this clonotype: This beta chain was picked up by a library intended for alpha chains and is off target, so its count carries little meaning. The rearrangement joins TRBV5-1 to TRBJ2-1; the D is unclear. Germline V gives CDR1 SGHRS, CDR2 YFSETQ. The CDR3 is 14 residues long. The V gene lost 2 bases and the J gene lost 6 bases, with 12 bases spanning the gap. The DNA of the CDR3 is TGCGCCAGCAGCTTTTGGACCTATGCCAATGAGCAGTTCTTC. This codes for CASSFWTYANEQFF.

This clonotype is classed as large. The library was built for alpha chains, so this beta chain is an off-target read and its size means little. The chain carries TRBV30 and TRBJ2-7, with TRBD1 matching 10 bases. The germline V gene has CDR1 GTSNPN and CDR2 SVGIG (reference sequence). The CDR3 sequence is 14 residues long. The trim removed 2 bases at V and 4 bases at J, leaving 5 bases unmatched. The CDR3 DNA is TGTGCCTGGAGTTCGGGACAGGGGTCGTACGAGCAGTACTTC. Translating it yields CAWSSGQGSYEQYF.

This clonotype is deemed large. Little can be read into the size of this beta chain, an off-target read in a library designed for alpha chains. The chain employs TRBV7-6 and TRBJ2-1; D not certain. From germline, CDR1 is SGHVS and CDR2 FNYEAQ. The CDR3 covers 13 residues. Trimming pared 5 bases from V and 11 bases from J, leaving 16 bases between. CDR3 bases: TGTGCCAGCAGCCTTCCTACCCTCCCGCAGCAGTTCTTC. It is translated as CASSLPTLPQQFF.

By its share, this clonotype is large. Because this beta chain is a stray read in a library intended to capture alpha chains, its abundance should not be given much weight. The rearrangement joins TRBV6-5 to TRBJ1-1, with D unclear. Germline V CDR1 and CDR2: MNHEY, SVGAGI. CDR3 length: 11 amino acids. Trimming shortened V by 5 bases and J by 7 bases, and 8 bases separated the two germline ends. Here the CDR3 reads CASSHGSEAFF. The CDR3 bases are TGTGCCAGCAGTCACGGGAGTGAAGCTTTCTTT.